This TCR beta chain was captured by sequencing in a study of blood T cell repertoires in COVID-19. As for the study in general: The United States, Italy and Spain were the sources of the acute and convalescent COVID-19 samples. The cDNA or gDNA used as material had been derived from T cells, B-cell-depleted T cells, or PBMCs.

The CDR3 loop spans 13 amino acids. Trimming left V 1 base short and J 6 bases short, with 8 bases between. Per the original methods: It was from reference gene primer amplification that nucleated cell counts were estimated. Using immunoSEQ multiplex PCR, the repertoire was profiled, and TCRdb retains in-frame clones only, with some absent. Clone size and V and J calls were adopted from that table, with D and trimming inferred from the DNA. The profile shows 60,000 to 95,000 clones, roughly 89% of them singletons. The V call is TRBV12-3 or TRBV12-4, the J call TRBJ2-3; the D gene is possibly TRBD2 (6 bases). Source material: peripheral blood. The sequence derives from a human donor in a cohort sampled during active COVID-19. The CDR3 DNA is TGTGCCAGCAGTTTAGGGGGGGTTGATACGCAGTATTTT. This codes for CASSLGGVDTQYF.